The next 23 T cell receptor beta chains were all read from a single sample in a study of blood T cell repertoires in COVID-19. Assay: immunoSEQ multiplex PCR; the TCRdb copy retains only in-frame clones and omits some. There are hundreds of thousands of clones in the sample; roughly 80% occur only once, and roughly 4.9% lies in the top ten. The sequenced sample consisted of peripheral blood. Source of these receptors: a woman older than 75 with active or convalescent COVID-19.

This chain connects TRBV5-1 to TRBJ2-7; TRBD1 agrees at 12 bases. The CDR3 consists of 17 residues. Germline V gene sequence: CDR1 SGHRS, CDR2 YFSETQ. After removal of 3 bases from V and 5 bases from J, the junction contained 12 bases not matched to a gene. The CDR3 DNA is TGCGCCAGCAGCTCGCTCGGGGTAGGGACAGGGGGCGACGAGCAGTACTTC. It translates to CASSSLGVGTGGDEQYF. Combining the CDR3 with reference TRBV5-1 and TRBJ2-7 gives the whole variable domain KAGVTQTPRYLIKTRGQQVTLSCSPISGHRSVSWYQQTPGQGLQFLFEYFSETQRNKGNFPGRFSGRQFSNSRSEMNVSTLELGDSALYLCASSSLGVGTGGDEQYFGPGTRLTVT.

The chain uses TRBV7-8 and TRBJ2-7; D is perhaps TRBD1 (6 bases). CDR3 length: 15 amino acids. CDR1 and CDR2 from the germline V gene are SGHVS and FQNEAQ. Trimming cost V 1 base and J 2 bases, with 12 bases left between them. CDR3 nucleotide sequence: TGTGCCAGCAGCTTAGTGGTCGAGGGGGCCTACGAGCAGTACTTC. Protein product: CASSLVVEGAYEQYF.

The chain couples TRBV29-1 to TRBJ2-2, with 8 nucleotides matching TRBD1. With 3 bases clipped from V and 4 bases from J, the junction kept 7 bases outside the gene matches. From germline, CDR1 is SQVTM and CDR2 ANQGSEA. This CDR3 comprises 15 residues. The CDR3 region is CSVDRQGAGTGELFF. As DNA, the CDR3 is TGCAGCGTTGATCGTCAGGGGGCGGGCACCGGGGAGCTGTTTTTT.

The rearrangement uses TRBV30 and TRBJ1-1; a weak D match, TRBD1 (5 bases). This CDR3 comprises 18 residues. Germline CDR1 GTSNPN, CDR2 SVGIG (reference sequence). The ends were cut back, 0 bases at V and 3 bases at J, with 23 bases in the middle. CDR3 residues: CAWSVGRGRAGGDTEAFF. The CDR3, as DNA: TGTGCCTGGAGTGTCGGCCGAGGGAGGGCCGGGGGGGACACTGAAGCTTTCTTT.

V and J are TRBV3-1 (or the pseudogene TRBV3-2) and TRBJ1-1, with D possibly TRBD1 on 5 matching bases. The ends were cut back, 4 bases at V and 4 bases at J, with 13 bases in the middle. Germline V gene lookup returns CDR1 LGHDT and CDR2 YNNKEL (reference sequence). There are 14 residues in the CDR3. CDR3 in amino acids: CASSPGGVGTEAFF. The CDR3 DNA reads TGTGCCAGCAGCCCGGGAGGGGTCGGCACTGAAGCTTTCTTT.

The gene calls are TRBV18 and TRBJ2-3; D remains unclear. V gave up 3 bases and J gave up 6 bases, with 13 bases separating them. CDR1 is KGHSH and CDR2 is LQKENI in the germline V gene. The CDR3 runs 14 residues. The CDR3: CASSPQLYGDTQYF. DNA of the CDR3: TGTGCCAGCTCACCTCAACTCTACGGGGATACGCAGTATTTT.

The V and J genes are TRBV13 and TRBJ1-4; D is possibly TRBD1 (6 bases). V was pared by 0 bases and J by 7 bases, with 12 bases between. This CDR3 spans 15 amino acids. Germline loops: CDR1 PRHDT, CDR2 FYEKMQ (reference sequence). DNA for the CDR3: TGTGCCAGCAGCTTAGGGGCAGGGGTTGGTGAAAAACTGTTTTTT. This gives the protein CASSLGAGVGEKLFF.

In this sample, this clone turned up a few times. This sequence joins TRBV18 and TRBJ1-4, with a tentative D call TRBD1 (6 bases). V was shortened by 2 bases and J by 6 bases, with 16 bases between the two germline ends. The CDR3 length is 16 residues. The germline V gene has CDR1 KGHSH and CDR2 LQKENI. CDR3 sequence (DNA): TGTGCCAGCTCACCATTTATCCCTACAGGGCATGAAAAACTGTTTTTT. It translates to CASSPFIPTGHEKLFF.

DNA for the CDR3: TGCGCCAGCAGTCAATACCGACTCTGGACAGGGGCCCGCAATGAGCAGTTCTTC. This encodes CASSQYRLWTGARNEQFF. The rearrangement joins TRBV23-1 to TRBJ2-1; TRBD1 aligns across 9 bases. TRBV23-1 is noted as an ORF with a role that remains uncertain. J gave up 6 bases and V 1 base, and 13 bases lay outside the gene matches. The CDR3 covers 18 residues.

The rearrangement links TRBV27 to TRBJ2-1; no firm D call. Germline V gene data show CDR1 as MNHEY and CDR2 as SMNVEV (reference sequence). Trimming took 8 bases from V and 3 from J, leaving 14 bases between them. This CDR3 region has 14 residues. CDR3 DNA: TGTGCCAGCGCCCAACGGAGAAGCTACAATGAGCAGTTCTTC. This sequence encodes CASAQRRSYNEQFF.

The chain is built from TRBV15 and TRBJ1-2, with D perhaps TRBD1 (6 bases). This CDR3 comprises 11 residues. V was shortened by 8 bases and J by 5 bases, with 9 bases between the two germline ends. Per germline, CDR1 LNHNV and CDR2 YYDKDF (reference sequence). CDR3 in amino acids: CATGTRYGYTF. The DNA of the CDR3 is TGTGCCACCGGGACAAGGTATGGCTACACCTTC.

The chain combines TRBV30 with TRBJ1-1, with D unresolved. Trimming pared 0 bases from V and 3 bases from J, leaving 14 bases between. The CDR3 spans 15 residues. The germline V gene has CDR1 GTSNPN and CDR2 SVGIG (reference sequence). CDR3 region: CAWSVLFRGYTEAFF. The CDR3 coding sequence is TGTGCCTGGAGTGTACTTTTTAGAGGATACACTGAAGCTTTCTTT.

The chain links TRBV27 to TRBJ2-7, with 8 bases matching TRBD1. There are 15 residues in the CDR3. Germline values: CDR1 MNHEY, CDR2 SMNVEV (reference sequence). Losses at the gene ends were 3 bases for V and 3 bases for J; bases not matched to a gene: 7. The DNA for the CDR3 is TGTGCCAGCAGTTTCCTCTCCGGGACAGGCTACGAGCAGTACTTC. The encoded protein is CASSFLSGTGYEQYF.

The chain is built from TRBV7-9 and TRBJ1-3; no clear D. This CDR3 has 13 amino acids. Per the germline V gene, CDR1 is SEHNR and CDR2 is FQNEAQ (reference sequence). The V and J ends lost 6 bases and 2 bases respectively, with 8 bases between them. This CDR3 is CASSPTPGNTIYF. CDR3 coding DNA: TGTGCCAGCAGTCCGACACCTGGAAACACCATATATTTT.

The rearrangement joins TRBV5-1 to TRBJ2-5; 7 bases match TRBD1. The CDR3 extends over 15 amino acids. The junction had 5 bases not matched to a gene; V was cut back by 0 bases and J by 3 bases. From germline, CDR1 is SGHRS and CDR2 YFSETQ. CDR3 sequence: CASSLGSTGEETQYF. CDR3 sequence (DNA): TGCGCCAGCAGCTTGGGATCCACAGGGGAAGAGACCCAGTACTTC.

The gene calls are TRBV27 and TRBJ2-7; tentatively, D is TRBD2 (5 bases). The CDR3 runs 16 residues. Germline-derived CDR1 and CDR2 are MNHEY and SMNVEV (reference sequence). Trimming left V 6 bases short and J 2 bases short, with 20 bases between. The CDR3 sequence is CASSPGWGERAYEQYF. The DNA for the CDR3 is TGTGCCAGCAGCCCGGGGTGGGGAGAGAGGGCCTACGAGCAGTACTTC.

The V call is TRBV5-1, the J call TRBJ2-5, with TRBD2 identical over 7 bases. Trimming at V came to 4 bases and at J to 4 bases, leaving 13 bases not matched to a gene. This CDR3 has 16 amino acids. In germline, CDR1 is SGHRS, CDR2 YFSETQ. CDR3 DNA: TGCGCCAGCAGCCCGACGGGAGGCGGTTACCTAGAGACCCAGTACTTC. This encodes CASSPTGGGYLETQYF. The complete variable domain, with remaining parts taken from reference TRBV5-1 and TRBJ2-5, reads KAGVTQTPRYLIKTRGQQVTLSCSPISGHRSVSWYQQTPGQGLQFLFEYFSETQRNKGNFPGRFSGRQFSNSRSEMNVSTLELGDSALYLCASSPTGGGYLETQYFGPGTRLLVL.

The chain combines TRBV5-1 with TRBJ1-3; TRBD1 might be the D (6 bases). Germline loops: CDR1 SGHRS, CDR2 YFSETQ. V lost 5 bases, J lost 2 bases, and 8 bases lay in between. The CDR3 is 13 residues long. The CDR3 reads CASSNRAGNTIYF. CDR3 nucleotide sequence: TGCGCCAGCAGTAACAGGGCTGGAAACACCATATATTTT.

This clone was detected only a few times. The chain employs TRBV5-1 and TRBJ1-5, with 7 bases aligning to TRBD1. V lost 3 bases, J lost 2 bases, and 17 bases stayed unmatched. From germline, CDR1 is SGHRS and CDR2 YFSETQ. The CDR3 consists of 19 residues. CDR3 amino acids: CASSCIETGTQRGNQPQHF. The CDR3 region has the DNA TGCGCCAGCAGCTGTATTGAGACAGGGACCCAACGGGGCAATCAGCCCCAGCATTTT.

The rearrangement joins TRBV11-2 to TRBJ2-1; 10 bases are a match to TRBD2. Germline CDR1 reads SGHAT; CDR2 reads FQNNGV. Trimming at V came to 5 bases and at J to 2 bases, leaving 3 bases not matched to a gene. The CDR3 is 15 amino acids. CDR3 sequence: CASSIAGGAYNEQFF. CDR3 in DNA: TGTGCCAGCAGCATAGCGGGAGGCGCCTACAATGAGCAGTTCTTC.

The V and J genes are TRBV12-3 or TRBV12-4 and TRBJ1-2, with D uncertain. The V end was cut by 6 bases, the J end by 1 base, with 3 bases between. The CDR3 consists of 11 residues. This CDR3 is CASSRNYGYTF. For the CDR3, the DNA is TGTGCCAGCAGCCGTAACTATGGCTACACCTTC.

The chain couples TRBV28 to TRBJ1-5; tentatively, D is TRBD1 (5 bases). The CDR3 has 13 amino acids. V was cut by 4 bases and J by 14 bases, with 18 bases left in between. The germline gives CDR1 MDHEN, CDR2 SYDVKM. The CDR3 region has the DNA TGTGCCAGCAGTTCTAGAGTCATCCGGACAAAGCATTTT. This codes for CASSSRVIRTKHF.

In its sample, this clone was seen a few times. The V and J genes are TRBV6-5 and TRBJ1-2; TRBD1 is a possible D gene (6 bases). CDR1 is MNHEY, CDR2 SVGAGI, per germline. There are 13 residues in the CDR3. V dropped 6 bases and J dropped 8 bases, with 16 bases sitting between them. The DNA of the CDR3 is TGTGCCAGCAGGGTGAGAGGGGGAGAGGGCTACACCTTC. Translated: CASRVRGGEGYTF.